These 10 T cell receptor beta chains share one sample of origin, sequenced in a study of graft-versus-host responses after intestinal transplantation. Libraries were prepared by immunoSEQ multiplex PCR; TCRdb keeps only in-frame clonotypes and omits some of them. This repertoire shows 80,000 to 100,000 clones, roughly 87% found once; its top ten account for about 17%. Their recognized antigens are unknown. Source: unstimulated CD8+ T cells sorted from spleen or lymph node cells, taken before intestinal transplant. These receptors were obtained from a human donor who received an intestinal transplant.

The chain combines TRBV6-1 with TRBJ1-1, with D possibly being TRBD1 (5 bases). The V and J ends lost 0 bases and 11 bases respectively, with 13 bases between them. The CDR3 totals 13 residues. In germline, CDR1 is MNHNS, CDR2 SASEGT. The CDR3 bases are TGTGCCAGCAGTGAAGCAGCAGGGCCCCAGGCTTTCTTT. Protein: CASSEAAGPQAFF.

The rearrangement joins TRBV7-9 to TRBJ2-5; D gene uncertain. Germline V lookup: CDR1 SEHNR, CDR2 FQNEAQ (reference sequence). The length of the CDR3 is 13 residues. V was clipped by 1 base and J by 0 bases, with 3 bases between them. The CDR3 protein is CASSLEYQETQYF. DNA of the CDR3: TGTGCCAGCAGCTTAGAGTACCAAGAGACCCAGTACTTC.

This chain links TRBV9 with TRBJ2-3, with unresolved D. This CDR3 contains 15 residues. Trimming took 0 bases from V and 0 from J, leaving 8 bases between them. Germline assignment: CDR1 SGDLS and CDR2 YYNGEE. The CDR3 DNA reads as TGTGCCAGCAGCGTAGAACCGGCTAGCACAGATACGCAGTATTTT. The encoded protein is CASSVEPASTDTQYF. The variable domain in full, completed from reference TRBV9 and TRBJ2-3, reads DSGVTQTPKHLITATGQRVTLRCSPRSGDLSVYWYQQSLDQGLQFLIQYYNGEERAKGNILERFSAQQFPDLHSELNLSSLELGDSALYFCASSVEPASTDTQYFGPGTRLTVL.

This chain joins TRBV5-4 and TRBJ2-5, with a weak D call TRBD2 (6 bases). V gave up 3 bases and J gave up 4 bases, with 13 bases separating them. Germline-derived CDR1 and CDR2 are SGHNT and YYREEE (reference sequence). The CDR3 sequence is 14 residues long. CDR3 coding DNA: TGTGCCAGCAGCTACCGGGACTTTCCAGAGACCCAGTACTTC. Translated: CASSYRDFPETQYF.

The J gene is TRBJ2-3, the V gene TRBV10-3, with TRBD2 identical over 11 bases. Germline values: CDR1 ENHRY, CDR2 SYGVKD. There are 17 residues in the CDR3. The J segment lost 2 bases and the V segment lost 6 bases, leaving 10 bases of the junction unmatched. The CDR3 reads CAIRSRTSGYLTDTQYF. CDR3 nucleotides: TGTGCCATCAGATCCCGGACTAGCGGGTATCTCACAGATACGCAGTATTTT.

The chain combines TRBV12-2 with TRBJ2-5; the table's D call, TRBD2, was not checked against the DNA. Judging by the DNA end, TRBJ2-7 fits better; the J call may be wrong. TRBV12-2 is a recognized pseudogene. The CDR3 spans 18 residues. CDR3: CASRLPDKTGTSQYEQYF. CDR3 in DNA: TGTGCAAGTCGCTTACCGGACAAAACCGGGACTAGTCAATACGAGCAGTACTTC.

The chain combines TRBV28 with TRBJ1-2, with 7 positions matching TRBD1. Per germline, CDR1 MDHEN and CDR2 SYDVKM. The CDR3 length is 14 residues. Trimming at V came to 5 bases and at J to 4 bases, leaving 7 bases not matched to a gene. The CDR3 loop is CASSQTGSAYGYTF. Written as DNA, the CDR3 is TGTGCCAGCAGTCAGACAGGGAGTGCCTATGGCTACACCTTC.

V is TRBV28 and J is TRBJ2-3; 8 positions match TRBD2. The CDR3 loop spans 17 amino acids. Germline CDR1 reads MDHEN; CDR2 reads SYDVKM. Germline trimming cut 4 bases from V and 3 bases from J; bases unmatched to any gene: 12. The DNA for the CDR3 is TGTGCCAGCAGTTCACAAAAAAGCGGGAGAGGGACAGATACGCAGTATTTT. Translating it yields CASSSQKSGRGTDTQYF.

The CDR3 DNA follows: TGTGCCTGGAAACCGAACACCGGGGAGCTGTTTTTT. It yields the protein CAWKPNTGELFF. The V gene is TRBV30, the J gene TRBJ2-2, with D unclear. The CDR3 length is 12 residues. In germline, CDR1 is GTSNPN, CDR2 SVGIG (reference sequence). Deletions cut 4 bases from V and 0 bases from J, with 3 bases between.

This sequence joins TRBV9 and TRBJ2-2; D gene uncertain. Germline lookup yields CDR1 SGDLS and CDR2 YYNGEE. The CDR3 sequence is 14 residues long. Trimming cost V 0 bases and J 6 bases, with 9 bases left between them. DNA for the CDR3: TGTGCCAGCAGCGTAGGTTTTAGCCCCGGGGAGCTGTTTTTT. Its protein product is CASSVGFSPGELFF.